This passage covers 9 T cell receptor beta chains from one sample sequenced in a study of response to subunit inactivated influenza vaccine. TCRdb processed the RT-PCR reads anew with MiXCR; each CDR3 protein has one entry. The sample yields hundreds of thousands of distinct CDR3 sequences, approximately 10% seen once. The starting material was PBMCs from blood, obtained on the day of vaccination. These receptors were taken from a man between 50 and 59 years old who received an inactivated influenza vaccine.

This clonotype was detected many times. This rearrangement joins TRBV12-3 or TRBV12-4 to TRBJ2-2, with 7 bases matching TRBD1. Germline trimming cut 5 bases from V and 2 bases from J; bases unmatched to any gene: 5. This CDR3 is 15 amino acids long. The CDR3 sequence: CASSPRGGNTGELFF. The CDR3 DNA reads TGTGCCAGCAGTCCCAGAGGGGGCAACACCGGGGAGCTGTTTTTT.

V gene TRBV29-1 combines with J gene TRBJ2-3; 13 bases agree with TRBD2. The ends lost 5 bases at V and 9 bases at J; junction bases unmatched: 5. Germline CDR1 and CDR2: SQVTM and ANQGSEA. This CDR3 region has 13 residues. The CDR3, as DNA: TGCAGCGTTAGTGGACTAGCGGGAGAAACGCAGTATTTT. Encoded protein: CSVSGLAGETQYF.

The sample holds a few counts of this clonotype. The rearrangement joins TRBV10-3 to TRBJ2-1; TRBD2 matches 8 bases. Unmatched junction bases numbered 13, after V lost 3 bases and J lost 6 bases. The CDR3 has 17 amino acids. The germline CDR1 and CDR2 sequences are ENHRY and SYGVKD. DNA for the CDR3: TGTGCCATCAGTGAAAGCCTGGGACTAGGGGGGAGCAATGAGCAGTTCTTC. Encoded protein: CAISESLGLGGSNEQFF.

The V and J genes are TRBV7-2 and TRBJ2-3; TRBD2 agrees at 9 bases. This CDR3 has 15 amino acids. J was trimmed by 2 bases and V by 5 bases; bases with no gene match: 5. CDR1 is SGHTA, CDR2 FQGNSA, per germline. The CDR3 reads CASSLRTSDTDTQYF. The CDR3 DNA reads TGTGCCAGCAGCCTAAGGACTAGCGACACAGATACGCAGTATTTT.

Concerning this clonotype: Given a much more abundant clone one base away, this may be a read error. The gene calls are TRBV28 and TRBJ1-5, with D uncertain. V lost 6 bases and J lost 4, with 7 bases in between. CDR3 length equals 12 residues. Germline loops: CDR1 MDHEN, CDR2 SYDVKM. CDR3 amino acids: CASRFPNQPQHF. As DNA, the CDR3 is TGTGCCAGCAGGTTCCCGAATCAGCCCCAGCATTTT.

Concerning this clonotype: A much larger clone is a single base away; this may be a read error. This chain joins TRBV4-1 and TRBJ1-5; D unresolved. Germline-derived CDR1 and CDR2 are MGHRA and YSYEKL. The CDR3 runs to 13 residues. The CDR3 DNA reads as TGCGCCAGCAGCCAAGTATGGGTTCAGCCCCGGCATTTT. Its protein is CASSQVWVQPRHF.

This clonotype was counted at least ten times. The chain uses TRBV7-2 and TRBJ2-5; D not certain. V was trimmed by 0 bases and J by 1 base, leaving 6 bases between them. CDR3 length equals 14 residues. CDR1 and CDR2 (germline): SGHTA, FQGNSA. In nucleotides, the CDR3 is TGTGCCAGCAGCTTAGCGTATATCCAAGAGACCCAGTACTTC. Residues: CASSLAYIQETQYF.

The chain combines TRBV11-2 with TRBJ1-4; D not resolved. Trimming pared 4 bases from V and 8 bases from J, leaving 14 bases between. The CDR3 sequence is 14 residues long. Looked up from germline, CDR1 is SGHAT and CDR2 is FQNNGV. CDR3 residues: CASSSIRIREKLFF. CDR3 nucleotides: TGTGCCAGCAGCTCGATTAGGATTAGAGAAAAACTGTTTTTT.

This clonotype was seen many times. This chain links TRBV20-1 with TRBJ2-7; perhaps TRBD1 as D (5 bases). Trimming left V 5 bases short and J 2 bases short, with 13 bases between. Germline CDR1 reads DFQATT; CDR2 reads SNEGSKA (reference sequence). This CDR3 has 13 amino acids. The CDR3 nucleotides are TGCAGTGCTCCCGTGGGGCAGACCTACGAGCAGTACTTC. This encodes CSAPVGQTYEQYF.